Sequencing of this T cell receptor beta chain was carried out in a study of T-cell memory formation after mild COVID-19. TCRdb re-called the 5' RACE reads through MiXCR, storing one row per CDR3 protein. Of 550,000 to 650,000 distinct CDR3 sequences in the sample, approximately 15% were seen once. This clonotype was recorded a few times. Germline CDR1 is SGHTA and CDR2 is FQGNSA. The CDR3 sequence is 14 residues long. V lost 5 bases and J 2 bases, leaving 13 bases between the germline ends. Sequenced input: PBMCs or a T cell subset sorted from them (not recorded which). This rearrangement joins TRBV7-2 to TRBJ2-7; D is ambiguous. The origin of this receptor is an adult woman who had mild COVID-19 (a few samples of this study predate the infection). Cell type and time point are not known. This CDR3 is CASSTGRSTYEQYF. Here the CDR3 DNA reads TGTGCCAGCAGCACGGGCCGCAGTACCTACGAGCAGTACTTC.